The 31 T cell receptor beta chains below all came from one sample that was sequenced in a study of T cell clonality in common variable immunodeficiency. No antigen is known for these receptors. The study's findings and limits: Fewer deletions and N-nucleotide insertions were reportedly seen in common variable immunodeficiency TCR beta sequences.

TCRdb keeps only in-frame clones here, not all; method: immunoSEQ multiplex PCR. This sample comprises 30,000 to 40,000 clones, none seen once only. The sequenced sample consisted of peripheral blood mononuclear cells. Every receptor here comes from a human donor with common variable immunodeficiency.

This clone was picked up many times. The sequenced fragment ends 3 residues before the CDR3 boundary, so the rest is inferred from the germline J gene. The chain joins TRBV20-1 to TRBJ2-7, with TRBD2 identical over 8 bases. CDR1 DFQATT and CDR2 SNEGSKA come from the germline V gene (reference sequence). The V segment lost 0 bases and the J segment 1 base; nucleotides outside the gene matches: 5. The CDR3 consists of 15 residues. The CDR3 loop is CSARDRASGSYEQYF. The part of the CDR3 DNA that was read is TGCAGTGCTAGAGATAGGGCTAGCGGGTCCTACGAG.

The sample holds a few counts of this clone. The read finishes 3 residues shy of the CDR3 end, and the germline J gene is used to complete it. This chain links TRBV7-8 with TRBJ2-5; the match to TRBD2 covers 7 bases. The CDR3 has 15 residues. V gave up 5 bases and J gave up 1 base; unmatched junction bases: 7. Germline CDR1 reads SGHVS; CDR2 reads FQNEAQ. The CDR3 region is CASSPKAGIQETQYF. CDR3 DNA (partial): TGTGCCAGCAGCCCTAAAGCGGGGATCCAAGAGACC. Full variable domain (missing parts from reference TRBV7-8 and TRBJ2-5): GAGVSQSPRYKVAKRGQDVALRCDPISGHVSLFWYQQALGQGPEFLTYFQNEAQLDKSGLPSDRFFAERPEGSVSTLKIQRTQQEDSAVYLCASSPKAGIQETQYFGPGTRLLVL.

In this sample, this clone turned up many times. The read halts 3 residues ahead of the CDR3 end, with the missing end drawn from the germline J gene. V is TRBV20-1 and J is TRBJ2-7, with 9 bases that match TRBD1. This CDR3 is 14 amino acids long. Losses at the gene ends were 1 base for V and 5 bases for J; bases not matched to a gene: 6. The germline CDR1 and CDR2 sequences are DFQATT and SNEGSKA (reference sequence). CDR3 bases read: TGCAGTGCTAGAGGAGGGGGACAGGGAAACGAG. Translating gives CSARGGGQGNE. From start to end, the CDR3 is CSARGGGQGNEQYF.

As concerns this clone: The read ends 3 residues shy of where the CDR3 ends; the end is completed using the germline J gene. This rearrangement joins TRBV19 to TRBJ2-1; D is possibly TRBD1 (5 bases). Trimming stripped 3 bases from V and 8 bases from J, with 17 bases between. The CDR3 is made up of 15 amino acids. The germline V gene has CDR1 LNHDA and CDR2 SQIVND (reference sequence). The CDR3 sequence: CASSITREFNDEQFF. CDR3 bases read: TGTGCCAGTAGTATTACCAGGGAATTTAACGATGAG. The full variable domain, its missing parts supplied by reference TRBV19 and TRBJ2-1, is DGGITQSPKYLFRKEGQNVTLSCEQNLNHDAMYWYRQDPGQGLRLIYYSQIVNDFQKGDIAEGYSVSREKKESFPLTVTSAQKNPTAFYLCASSITREFNDEQFFGPGTRLTVL.

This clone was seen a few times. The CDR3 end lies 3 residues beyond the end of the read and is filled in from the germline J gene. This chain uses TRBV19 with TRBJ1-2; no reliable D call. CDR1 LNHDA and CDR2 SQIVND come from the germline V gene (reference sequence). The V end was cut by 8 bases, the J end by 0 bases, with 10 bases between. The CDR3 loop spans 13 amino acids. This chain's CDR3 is CASGSGSNYGYTF. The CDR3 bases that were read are TGTGCCAGTGGCTCAGGTTCTAACTATGGC.

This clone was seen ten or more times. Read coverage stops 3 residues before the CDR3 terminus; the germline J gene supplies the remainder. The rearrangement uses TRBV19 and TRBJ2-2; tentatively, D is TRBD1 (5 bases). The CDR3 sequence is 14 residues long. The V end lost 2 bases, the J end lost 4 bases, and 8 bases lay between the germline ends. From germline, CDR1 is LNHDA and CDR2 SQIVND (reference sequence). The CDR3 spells CASSIQGATGELFF. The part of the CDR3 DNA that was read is TGTGCCAGTAGTATACAGGGTGCCACCGGGGAG.

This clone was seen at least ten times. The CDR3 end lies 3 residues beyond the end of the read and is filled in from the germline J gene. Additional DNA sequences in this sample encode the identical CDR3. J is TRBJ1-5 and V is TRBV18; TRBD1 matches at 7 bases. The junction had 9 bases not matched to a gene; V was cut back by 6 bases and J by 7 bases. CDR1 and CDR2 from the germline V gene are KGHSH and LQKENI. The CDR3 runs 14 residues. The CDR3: CASSTGSMGQPQHF. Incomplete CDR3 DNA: TGTGCCAGCTCGACAGGGAGTATGGGGCAGCCC.

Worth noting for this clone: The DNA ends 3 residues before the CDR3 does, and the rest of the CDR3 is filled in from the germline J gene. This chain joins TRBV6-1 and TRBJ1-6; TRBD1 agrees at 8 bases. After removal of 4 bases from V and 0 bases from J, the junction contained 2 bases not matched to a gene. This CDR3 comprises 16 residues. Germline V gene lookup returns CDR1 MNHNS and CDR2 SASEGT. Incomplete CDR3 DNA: TGTGCCAGCAGTGCCACAGGGGGCTCCTATAATTCACCC. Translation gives CASSATGGSYNSP. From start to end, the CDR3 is CASSATGGSYNSPLHF.

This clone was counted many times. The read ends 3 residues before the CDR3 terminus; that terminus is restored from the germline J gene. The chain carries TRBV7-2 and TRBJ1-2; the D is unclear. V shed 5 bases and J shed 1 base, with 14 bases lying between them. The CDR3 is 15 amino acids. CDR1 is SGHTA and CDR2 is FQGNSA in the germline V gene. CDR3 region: CASSARGVHNYGYTF. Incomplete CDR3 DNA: TGTGCCAGCAGCGCCCGCGGGGTCCATAACTATGGC.

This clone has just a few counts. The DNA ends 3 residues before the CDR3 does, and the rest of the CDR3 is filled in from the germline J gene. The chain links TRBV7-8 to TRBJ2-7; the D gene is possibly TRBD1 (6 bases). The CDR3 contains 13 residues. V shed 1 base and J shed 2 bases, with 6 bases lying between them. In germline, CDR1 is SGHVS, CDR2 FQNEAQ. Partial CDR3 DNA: TGTGCCAGCAGCTTAGGGACAGCCTACGAG. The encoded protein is CASSLGTAYE. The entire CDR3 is CASSLGTAYEQYF.

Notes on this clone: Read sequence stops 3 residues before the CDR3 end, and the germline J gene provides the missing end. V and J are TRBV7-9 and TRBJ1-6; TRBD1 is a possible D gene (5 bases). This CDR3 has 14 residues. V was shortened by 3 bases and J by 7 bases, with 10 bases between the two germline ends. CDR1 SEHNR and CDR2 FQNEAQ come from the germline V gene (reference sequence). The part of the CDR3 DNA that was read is TGTGCCAGCAGCTTTGGACAACAAAATTCACCC. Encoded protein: CASSFGQQNSP. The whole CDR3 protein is CASSFGQQNSPLHF.

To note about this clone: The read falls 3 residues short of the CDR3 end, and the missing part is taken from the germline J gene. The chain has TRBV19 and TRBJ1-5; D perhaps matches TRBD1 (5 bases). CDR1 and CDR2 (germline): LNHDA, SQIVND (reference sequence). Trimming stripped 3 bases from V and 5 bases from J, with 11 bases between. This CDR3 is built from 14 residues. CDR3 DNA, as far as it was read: TGTGCCAGTAGTATTAAGAGGGGAGATCAGCCC. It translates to CASSIKRGDQP. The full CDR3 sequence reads CASSIKRGDQPQHF.

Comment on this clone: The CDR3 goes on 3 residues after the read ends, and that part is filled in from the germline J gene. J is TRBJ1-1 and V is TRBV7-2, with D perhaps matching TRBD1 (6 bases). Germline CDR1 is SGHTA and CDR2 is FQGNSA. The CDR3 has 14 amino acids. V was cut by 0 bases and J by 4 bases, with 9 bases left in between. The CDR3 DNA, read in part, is TGTGCCAGCAGCTTAGCGCTGGGGGCCACTGAA. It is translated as CASSLALGATE. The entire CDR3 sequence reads CASSLALGATEAFF.

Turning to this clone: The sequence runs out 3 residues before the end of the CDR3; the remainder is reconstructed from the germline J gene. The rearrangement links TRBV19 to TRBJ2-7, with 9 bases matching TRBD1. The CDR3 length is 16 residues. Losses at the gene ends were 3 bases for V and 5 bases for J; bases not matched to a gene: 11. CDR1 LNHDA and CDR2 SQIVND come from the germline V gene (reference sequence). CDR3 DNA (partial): TGTGCCAGTAGTATTCGGGGGACAGGGTTTATCAACGAG. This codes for CASSIRGTGFINE. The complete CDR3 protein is CASSIRGTGFINEQYF. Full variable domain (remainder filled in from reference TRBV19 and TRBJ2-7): DGGITQSPKYLFRKEGQNVTLSCEQNLNHDAMYWYRQDPGQGLRLIYYSQIVNDFQKGDIAEGYSVSREKKESFPLTVTSAQKNPTAFYLCASSIRGTGFINEQYFGPGTRLTVT.

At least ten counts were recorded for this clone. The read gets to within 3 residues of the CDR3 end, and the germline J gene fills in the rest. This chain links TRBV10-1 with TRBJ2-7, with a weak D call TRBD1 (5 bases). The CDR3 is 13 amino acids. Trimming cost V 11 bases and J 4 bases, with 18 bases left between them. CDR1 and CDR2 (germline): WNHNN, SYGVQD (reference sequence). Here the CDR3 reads CAPPPGLNYEQYF. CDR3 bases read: TGCGCCCCCCCTCCAGGGTTGAATTACGAG.

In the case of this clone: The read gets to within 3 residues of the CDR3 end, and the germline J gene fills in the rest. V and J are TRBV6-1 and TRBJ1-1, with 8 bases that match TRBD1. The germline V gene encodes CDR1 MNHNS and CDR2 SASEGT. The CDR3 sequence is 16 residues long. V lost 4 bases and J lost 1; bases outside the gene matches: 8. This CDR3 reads CASSAGTGITNTEAFF. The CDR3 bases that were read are TGTGCCAGCAGTGCCGGGACAGGAATAACGAACACTGAA.

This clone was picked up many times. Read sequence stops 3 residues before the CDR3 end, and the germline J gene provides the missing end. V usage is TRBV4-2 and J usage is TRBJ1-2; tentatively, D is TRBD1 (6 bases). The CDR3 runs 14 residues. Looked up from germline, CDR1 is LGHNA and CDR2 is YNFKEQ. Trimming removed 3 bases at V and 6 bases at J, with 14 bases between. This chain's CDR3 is CASSHTTGSNGYTF. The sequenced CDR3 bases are TGTGCCAGCAGCCATACTACAGGGTCTAATGGC.

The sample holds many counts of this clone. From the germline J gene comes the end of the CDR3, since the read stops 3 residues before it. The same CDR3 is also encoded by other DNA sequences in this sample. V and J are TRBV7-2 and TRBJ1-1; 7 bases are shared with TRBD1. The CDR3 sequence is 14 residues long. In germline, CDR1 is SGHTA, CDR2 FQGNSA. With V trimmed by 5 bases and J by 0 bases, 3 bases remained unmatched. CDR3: CASSLDRVNTEAFF. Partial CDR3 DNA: TGTGCCAGCAGCCTCGACAGGGTGAACACTGAA.

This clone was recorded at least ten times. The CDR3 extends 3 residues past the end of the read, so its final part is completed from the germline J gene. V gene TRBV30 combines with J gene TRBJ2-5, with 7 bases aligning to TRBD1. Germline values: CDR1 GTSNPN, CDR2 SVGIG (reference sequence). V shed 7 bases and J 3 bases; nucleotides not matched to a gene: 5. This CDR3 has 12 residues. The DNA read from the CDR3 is TGTGCCTTTACAGGGGTCAAAGAGACC. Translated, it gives CAFTGVKET. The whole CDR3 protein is CAFTGVKETQYF.

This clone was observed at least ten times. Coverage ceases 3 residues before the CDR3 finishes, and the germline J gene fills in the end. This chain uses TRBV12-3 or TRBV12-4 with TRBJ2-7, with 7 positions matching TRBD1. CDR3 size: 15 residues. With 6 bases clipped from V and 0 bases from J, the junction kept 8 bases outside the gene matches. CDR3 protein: CASRATGAPSYEQYF. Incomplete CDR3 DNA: TGTGCCAGCAGGGCTACAGGGGCCCCCTCCTACGAG.

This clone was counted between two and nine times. CDR3 loop: CASSAETGNEQFF. The sequenced CDR3 bases are TGTGCCAGCAGTGCCGAGACAGGAAATGAG. The chain uses TRBV6-4 and TRBJ2-1; a possible D gene is TRBD1 (6 bases). The read ends 3 residues early relative to the CDR3; the germline J gene fills the gap. Trimming removed 4 bases from V and 7 bases from J, with 11 bases in between. There are 13 residues in the CDR3. The germline gives CDR1 MRHNA, CDR2 SNTAGT.

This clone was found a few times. The CDR3 here is CASSVERGGGAEQFF. The CDR3 DNA, read in part, is TGTGCCAGCAGCGTCGAGCGGGGGGGCGGTGCTGAG. The chain uses TRBV2 and TRBJ2-1; 10 positions agree with TRBD2. The read comes to an end 3 residues before the CDR3 does, leaving the germline J gene to fill in the end. Germline CDR1 is SNHLY and CDR2 is FYNNEI. The CDR3 totals 15 residues. The V segment lost 6 bases and the J segment 9 bases; nucleotides outside the gene matches: 11.

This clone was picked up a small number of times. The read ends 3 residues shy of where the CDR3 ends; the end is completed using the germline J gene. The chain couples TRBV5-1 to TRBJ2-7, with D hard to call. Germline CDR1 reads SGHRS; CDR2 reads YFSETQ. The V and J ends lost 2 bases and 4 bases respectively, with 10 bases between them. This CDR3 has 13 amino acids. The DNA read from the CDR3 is TGCGCCAGCAGCTTATTCGAGACATACGAG. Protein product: CASSLFETYE. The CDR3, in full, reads CASSLFETYEQYF. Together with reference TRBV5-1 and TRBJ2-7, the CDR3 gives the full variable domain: KAGVTQTPRYLIKTRGQQVTLSCSPISGHRSVSWYQQTPGQGLQFLFEYFSETQRNKGNFPGRFSGRQFSNSRSEMNVSTLELGDSALYLCASSLFETYEQYFGPGTRLTVT.

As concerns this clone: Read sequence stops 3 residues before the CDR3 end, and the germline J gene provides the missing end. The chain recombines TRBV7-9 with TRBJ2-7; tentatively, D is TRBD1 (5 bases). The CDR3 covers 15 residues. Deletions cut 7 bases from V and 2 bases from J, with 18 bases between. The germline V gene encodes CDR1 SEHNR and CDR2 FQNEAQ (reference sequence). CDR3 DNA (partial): TGTGCCAGCACCTCGTCCCACAGGCCGCCCTACGAG. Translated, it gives CASTSSHRPPYE. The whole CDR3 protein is CASTSSHRPPYEQYF.

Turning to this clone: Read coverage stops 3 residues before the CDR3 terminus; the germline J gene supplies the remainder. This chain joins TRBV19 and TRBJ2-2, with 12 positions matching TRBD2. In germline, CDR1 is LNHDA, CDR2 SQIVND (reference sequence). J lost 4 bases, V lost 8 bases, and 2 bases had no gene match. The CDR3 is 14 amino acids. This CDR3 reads CASATSGGTGELFF. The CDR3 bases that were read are TGTGCCAGTGCGACTAGCGGGGGCACCGGGGAG.

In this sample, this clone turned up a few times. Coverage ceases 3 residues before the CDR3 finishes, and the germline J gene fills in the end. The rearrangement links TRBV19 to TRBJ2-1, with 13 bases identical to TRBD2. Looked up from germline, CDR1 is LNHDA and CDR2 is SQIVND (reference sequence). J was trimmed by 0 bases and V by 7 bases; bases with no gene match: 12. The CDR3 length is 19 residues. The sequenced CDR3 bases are TGTGCCAGTACCGATTGGGGACTAGCGGGACCGACCTCCTACAATGAG. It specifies CASTDWGLAGPTSYNE. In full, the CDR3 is CASTDWGLAGPTSYNEQFF.

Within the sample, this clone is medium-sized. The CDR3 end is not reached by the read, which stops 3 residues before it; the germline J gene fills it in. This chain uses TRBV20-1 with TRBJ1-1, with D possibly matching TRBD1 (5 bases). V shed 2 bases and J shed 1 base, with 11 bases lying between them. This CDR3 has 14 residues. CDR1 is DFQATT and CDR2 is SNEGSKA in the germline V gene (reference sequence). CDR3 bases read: TGCAGTGCTAGATCGGACCAGGGGAACACTGAA. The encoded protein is CSARSDQGNTE. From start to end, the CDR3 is CSARSDQGNTEAFF.

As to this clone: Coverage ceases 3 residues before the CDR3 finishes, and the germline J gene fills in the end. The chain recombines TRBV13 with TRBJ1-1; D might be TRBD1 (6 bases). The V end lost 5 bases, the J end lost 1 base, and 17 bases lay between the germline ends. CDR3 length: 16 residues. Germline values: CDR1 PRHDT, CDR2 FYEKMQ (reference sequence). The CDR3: CASSPAGGAGNTEAFF. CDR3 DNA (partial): TGTGCCAGCAGCCCGGCGGGGGGCGCCGGGAACACTGAA.

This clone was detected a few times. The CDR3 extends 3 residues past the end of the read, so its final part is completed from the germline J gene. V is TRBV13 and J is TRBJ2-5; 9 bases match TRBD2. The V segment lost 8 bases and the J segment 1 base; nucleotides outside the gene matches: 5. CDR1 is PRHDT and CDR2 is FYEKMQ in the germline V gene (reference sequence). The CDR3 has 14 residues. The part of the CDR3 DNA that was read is TGTGCCAGCTCGCCTAGCGGGATCCAAGAGACC. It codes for CASSPSGIQET. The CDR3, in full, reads CASSPSGIQETQYF.

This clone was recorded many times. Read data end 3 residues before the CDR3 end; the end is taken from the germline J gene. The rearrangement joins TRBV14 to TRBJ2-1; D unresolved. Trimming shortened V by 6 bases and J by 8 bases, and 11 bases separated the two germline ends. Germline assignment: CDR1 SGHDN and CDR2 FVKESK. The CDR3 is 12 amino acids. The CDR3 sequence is CASRPTTDEQFF. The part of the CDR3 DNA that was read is TGTGCCAGCAGGCCTACCACGGATGAG.

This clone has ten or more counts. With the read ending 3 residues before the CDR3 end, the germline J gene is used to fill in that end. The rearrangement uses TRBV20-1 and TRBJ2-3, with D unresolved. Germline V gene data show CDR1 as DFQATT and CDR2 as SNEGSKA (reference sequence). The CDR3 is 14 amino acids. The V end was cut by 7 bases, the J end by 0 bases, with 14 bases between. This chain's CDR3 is CSVKASASTDTQYF. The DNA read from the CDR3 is TGCAGTGTGAAGGCCTCCGCTAGCACAGATACG.